These 6 T cell receptor beta chains were sequenced from one sample in a study of a mutant IDH1 vaccine in newly diagnosed glioma. The time point: week 35, safety follow-up. A single vaccine dose contained 300 ug of mutant IDH1 20-mer peptide, and topical imiquimod was used with it. What these receptors recognize is not known. Sequenced by immunoSEQ multiplex PCR; TCRdb stores in-frame clones only, minus some. The sample holds about 45,000 clones, 85% to 95% seen once. The starting material was PBMCs, obtained from a glioma patient whose treatment included an IDH1 peptide vaccine. Every receptor here comes from a man aged 50 or older with glioma.

The gene calls are TRBV7-9 and TRBJ1-3; D possibly corresponds to TRBD1 (5 bases). CDR1 and CDR2 (germline): SEHNR, FQNEAQ (reference sequence). V lost 1 base and J lost 7, with 11 bases in between. CDR3 size: 14 residues. CDR3 in DNA: TGTGCCAGCAGCTTAGACCCCGGGGCCAACACCATATATTTT. Its translation: CASSLDPGANTIYF.

The chain is built from TRBV19 and TRBJ2-7, with D perhaps TRBD1 or TRBD2 (7 bases each). The V and J ends lost 5 bases and 0 bases respectively, with 20 bases between them. This CDR3 spans 17 amino acids. CDR1 is LNHDA, CDR2 SQIVND, per germline (reference sequence). In DNA, the CDR3 is TGTGCCAGTAGTTTAAGGGAGGGGGCTAGCCGCTCCTACGAGCAGTACTTC. It is translated as CASSLREGASRSYEQYF. The entire variable domain, with the rest obtained from reference TRBV19 and TRBJ2-7, is as follows: DGGITQSPKYLFRKEGQNVTLSCEQNLNHDAMYWYRQDPGQGLRLIYYSQIVNDFQKGDIAEGYSVSREKKESFPLTVTSAQKNPTAFYLCASSLREGASRSYEQYFGPGTRLTVT.

This chain joins TRBV19 and TRBJ2-6; TRBD2 matches at 12 bases. This CDR3 region has 16 residues. V trimming: 7 bases; J trimming: 3 bases; junction bases outside the gene matches: 4. Germline-derived CDR1 and CDR2 are LNHDA and SQIVND (reference sequence). The CDR3 DNA reads as TGTGCCAGTACCCTAGCGGGAGGGAGTGGGGCCAACGTCCTGACTTTC. Encoded protein: CASTLAGGSGANVLTF.

This clone came up once. The V call is TRBV7-6, the J call TRBJ2-7, with 9 positions matching TRBD1. The germline gives CDR1 SGHVS, CDR2 FNYEAQ. The V and J ends lost 1 base and 2 bases, in that order; junction bases with no gene match: 3. This CDR3 region has 15 residues. The CDR3 DNA is TGTGCCAGCAGCTTAGAACAGGGGGCGGCCTACGAGCAGTACTTC. Translated: CASSLEQGAAYEQYF.

The rearrangement joins TRBV11-3 to TRBJ2-2, with 9 bases matching TRBD1. Germline values: CDR1 SGHNT, CDR2 YENEEA. This CDR3 is built from 14 residues. V trimming: 6 bases; J trimming: 5 bases; junction bases outside the gene matches: 4. CDR3 sequence (DNA): TGTGCCAGCAGATTGACAGGGGGAACCGGGGAGCTGTTTTTT. Amino acid sequence: CASRLTGGTGELFF. Using reference TRBV11-3 and TRBJ2-2 for the parts outside the CDR3, the full variable domain is EAGVVQSPRYKIIEKKQPVAFWCNPISGHNTLYWYLQNLGQGPELLIRYENEEAVDDSQLPKDRFSAERLKGVDSTLKIQPAELGDSAVYLCASRLTGGTGELFFGEGSRLTVL.

The chain couples TRBV5-1 to TRBJ1-4; TRBD1 matches 7 bases. The CDR3 contains 16 residues. Per the germline V gene, CDR1 is SGHRS and CDR2 is YFSETQ. V was clipped by 0 bases and J by 5 bases; unmatched bases: 7. CDR3 region: CASSLGRGQNNEKLFF. The DNA of the CDR3 is TGCGCCAGCAGCTTGGGCCGGGGACAGAACAATGAAAAACTGTTTTTT.